This T cell receptor beta chain appears in the sequencing data of a study of blood T cell repertoires in COVID-19 (dated by TCRdb to 2018 to 2021). Regarding the complete study: The collaborator samples originated in the United States, Italy and Spain and spanned the acute and convalescent phases of COVID-19. A freely available public database, intended as a resource for researchers studying the immune response to SARS-CoV-2, is where the repertoires were released. The dataset comprised deeply sampled blood TCRbeta repertoires from subjects exposed to, actively infected with, or recovered from COVID-19. The material from the prospective study consisted of cDNA or gDNA derived from T cells, B-cell-depleted T cells, or PBMCs. The samples were drawn from the first 160 participants of the ongoing ImmuneRACE study and from about 1,200 subjects provided by 6 global collaborators. A de-identified subject ID, COVID-19 status, age in years and sex were almost always included in the sample metadata. Where available, HLA class I and class II types were obtained from metadata supplied by the sample provider rather than from assay-based typing.

The paper's findings and limits, for the study overall: The quantity of clinical and demographic metadata differed by source and by participant and was supplied without curation.

The immunoSEQ Assay, a bias-controlled multiplex PCR, was used to amplify TCRbeta CDR3 regions from genomic DNA. Concerning the study's data processing: Nucleated cell counts per sample were estimated from amplification of reference gene primers within the assay. Sequence reads were collapsed and filtered to measure the absolute abundance of every unique TCRbeta CDR3 rearrangement. For each sample, productive Simpson clonality was calculated as the square root of Simpson's diversity index over productive rearrangements. TCRdb re-hosts the immuneACCESS table, in-frame sequences only. Its copies lack some clones; in the studies checked, an unresolved V gene accounts for under half of them, and the cause for the rest is not known. The V and J calls and clone size were taken over from that table, and D and trimming were inferred from the DNA. For this sample the table gives roughly 220,000 clones, of which around 89% were detected only once. The top ten clonotypes cover under 4% of the sample.

Remarks on this clone: Its antigen is currently not known. Within one base of it there is no much larger clone, and no base qualities were kept.

The CDR3 runs 15 amino acids, cysteine and phenylalanine included. Just CDR3 DNA is preserved here, 45 bases in frame from base 1. CDR1 MNHEY and CDR2 SMNVEV are derived from the germline V gene (reference sequence). V loses 2 bases of germline sequence and J loses 1 base, and the interval between the two ends is 10 bases. In the prospective study, participants were roughly 18 to 95 years old, resided in about 25 geographic areas of the United States, and were enrolled through a virtual design. To assign participants to cohorts, the prospective study relied on clinical history that participants themselves reported in a screening survey and a study questionnaire. In the prospective study, whole blood, serum and a nasopharyngeal or oropharyngeal swab were collected from each participant by mobile phlebotomists. Prospective study participants could optionally give additional blood draws and questionnaires over an approximately 2-month period. Before DNA extraction, prospective study blood samples were shipped either frozen or at room temperature.

The rearranged chain carries TRBV27 and TRBJ2-3, with no D gene named confidently. This TCR came from a woman under 30 in a cohort exposed to, infected with or recovered from COVID-19 (not recorded which). Sequenced material: PBMCs or T cells enriched from blood (not recorded which). The DNA sequence follows: TGTGCCAGCAGTTTAAGGAGTTGGGGCACAGATACGCAGTATTTT. This encodes CASSLRSWGTDTQYF.